These 5 T cell receptor beta chains were sequenced from one sample in a study of tumor and adjacent non-tumor tissue in lung cancer. The library came from three nested PCR rounds adapted from ARM-PCR protocols. A single record per CDR3 protein comes from TCRdb applying MiXCR to the multiplex PCR reads. The sample lists 75,000 to 80,000 distinct CDR3 sequences, over 65% occurring once. RNA was extracted from bulk tissue without any cell sorting. This non-tumor lung sample came from over 3 cm beyond the tumor edge. The sample was distant non-tumor lung tissue. These receptors were obtained from a man between 65 and 85 years old with non-small cell lung cancer.

To note about this clonotype: A read error is possible here, since a much larger clone lies one base away. This rearrangement joins TRBV5-4 to TRBJ2-4; D is ambiguous. The germline CDR1 and CDR2 sequences are SGHNT and YYREEE (reference sequence). There are 14 residues in the CDR3. For the CDR3, the DNA is TGTACCAGCAGCTCCCCGCGAACTGAAAACATTCAGTACTTC. Encoded protein: CTSSSPRTENIQYF.

As regards this clonotype: A read error may produce the germline difference seen at one junction end. The chain is built from TRBV12-3 or TRBV12-4 and TRBJ2-1; D tentatively fits TRBD1 or TRBD2 (6 bases each). The length of the CDR3 is 15 residues. The CDR3 DNA follows: TGTGCCAGCCGTTTAGTAAGGGGGGTCCGAAATGAGCAGTTCTTC. This translates into CASRLVRGVRNEQFF.

The chain combines TRBV20-1 with TRBJ2-2, with D possibly matching TRBD2 (6 bases). This CDR3 spans 14 amino acids. Germline CDR1 and CDR2: DFQATT and SNEGSKA (reference sequence). V was pared by 6 bases and J by 4 bases, with 15 bases between. Written as DNA, the CDR3 is TGCAGTGCGTTAGCGGCACCAATCACCGGGGAGCTGTTTTTT. The encoded protein is CSALAAPITGELFF.

On this clonotype itself: The conserved closing phenylalanine or tryptophan is absent in this CDR3, likely reflecting a read error. The chain joins TRBV6-5 to TRBJ2-1, with D possibly called TRBD1 or TRBD2 (6 bases each). Gene TRBJ2-7 matches the end of the DNA better, so the J call may be wrong. The CDR3 is 13 residues long. Germline CDR1 reads MNHEY; CDR2 reads SVGAGI. Here the CDR3 DNA reads TGTGCCAGCACCGAGGAGGAGGGGGATGAGCAGTACCTC. Protein product: CASTEEEGDEQYL.

This clonotype occurred a few times. A clone one base away is much larger, so this may be a read error. The chain joins TRBV6-2 or TRBV6-3 to TRBJ2-1; weak D call: TRBD1 (5 bases). The CDR3 is 12 residues long. Germline V gene sequence: CDR1 MNHEY, CDR2 SVGEGT. The CDR3 loop is CVSRPSGNEQFF. In DNA form, the CDR3 reads TGTGTCAGCAGACCCTCAGGGAATGAGCAGTTCTTC.